A selection of T cell receptor beta chains follows, all from one sample in a study of metastatic and nonmetastatic thyroid tumors. TCRdb used MiXCR to call clones anew from the PCR reads. The sample holds about 23,000 clones, roughly 22% seen once. Sequencing was performed on blood. These receptors all come from a female donor with papillary thyroid cancer or a benign thyroid nodule (not recorded which). Some clones in this sample may be carry-over from other donors' samples. Both conserved end residues are part of each CDR3. A D gene is named only where the DNA matches it firmly. Size is omitted from some rows. Given values are once, few, many or a class for expanded clones.

CDR3 protein | CDR3 DNA | V gene | clone size | CDR3 length | J gene | D gene
CAWSGTSYEQYF | TGTGCCTGGAGTGGGACTAGCTACGAGCAGTACTTC | TRBV30 | NA | 12 | TRBJ2-7 | TRBD2
CASKKREGTGELFF | TGCGCCAGCAAAAAGCGCGAGGGCACCGGGGAGCTGTTTTTT | TRBV5-1 | NA | 14 | TRBJ2-2 | NA
CASSPTGYSNQPQHF | TGTGCCAGCAGCCCAACAGGTTATAGCAATCAGCCCCAGCATTTT | TRBV7-6 | once | 15 | TRBJ1-5 | NA
CASSLKAGGASYGYTF | TGTGCCAGCAGTTTAAAAGCAGGGGGCGCGTCCTATGGCTACACCTTC | TRBV12-3/TRBV12-4 | many | 16 | TRBJ1-2 | TRBD1
CASSPGRLPYEQYF | TGTGCCAGCAGCCCCGGGAGGCTTCCCTACGAGCAGTACTTC | TRBV13 | NA | 14 | TRBJ2-7 | TRBD2
CASSPSRTDTQYF | TGTGCCAGCAGCCCCTCGCGCACAGATACGCAGTATTTT | TRBV7-7 | many | 13 | TRBJ2-3 | NA
CASSNFGASTYEQYF | TGTGCCAGTAGTAACTTCGGCGCCTCAACCTACGAGCAGTACTTC | TRBV19 | many | 15 | TRBJ2-7 | NA
CASSRGRILYNGQFF | TGTGCCAGCAGCCGCGGACGTATCCTTTACAATGGGCAGTTCTTC | TRBV6-2/TRBV6-3 | NA | 15 | TRBJ2-1 | NA
CASSEMDTGELFF | TGCGCCAGCAGTGAGATGGACACCGGGGAGCTGTTTTTT | TRBV10-1 | medium-sized | 13 | TRBJ2-2 | NA
CASSHQGKLSGSPLHF | TGTGCCAGCAGCCACCAGGGCAAGCTTTCGGGGTCACCCCTCCACTTT | TRBV5-4 | many | 16 | TRBJ1-6 | NA
CASRKRGGGETQYF | TGTGCCAGCAGGAAAAGGGGGGGAGGAGAGACCCAGTACTTC | TRBV2 | many | 14 | TRBJ2-5 | NA
CASSGGTHHSYEQYF | TGTGCCAGCAGTGGGGGGACACACCATTCCTACGAGCAGTACTTC | TRBV12-3/TRBV12-4 | few | 15 | TRBJ2-7 | NA
CASSDDLDNSPLHF | TGTGCCAGCAGTGACGACCTGGATAACTCACCCCTCCACTTT | TRBV6-1 | few | 14 | TRBJ1-6 | NA
CASSPPDRRDTEAFF | TGCGCCAGCAGCCCCCCGGACAGGAGGGACACTGAAGCTTTCTTT | TRBV4-1 | NA | 15 | TRBJ1-1 | TRBD1